These 7 T cell receptor beta chains were sequenced from one sample in a study of metastatic and nonmetastatic thyroid tumors. All patients were untreated before thyroid surgery. TCRdb re-analyzed the PCR reads using MiXCR. The profile shows 45,000 to 60,000 clones, roughly a sixth of them singletons. The source material was blood. Receptors originate from a female donor with papillary thyroid cancer or a benign thyroid nodule (not recorded which). Some clones in this sample may be carry-over from other donors' samples.

In its sample, this clone was seen many times. This chain links TRBV7-8 with TRBJ2-2; weak D call: TRBD2 (5 bases). The germline gives CDR1 SGHVS, CDR2 FQNEAQ. V was clipped by 10 bases and J by 6 bases, with 9 bases between them. The CDR3 totals 11 residues. CDR3 in amino acids: CAIRDPGELFF. CDR3 coding DNA: TGTGCCATTCGGGATCCCGGGGAGCTGTTTTTT.

This clone was counted many times. The gene calls are TRBV7-6 and TRBJ2-3; 12 bases fit TRBD2. CDR3 length: 15 amino acids. Germline V gene sequence: CDR1 SGHVS, CDR2 FNYEAQ. V dropped 5 bases and J dropped 4; count of bases not matched to a gene: 4. CDR3 DNA sequence: TGTGCCAGCAGCCTGACTAGCGGGAGACCAGATACGCAGTATTTT. Encoded protein: CASSLTSGRPDTQYF.

This clone has a count of ten or more. V is TRBV4-2 and J is TRBJ1-5; the D gene is possibly TRBD1 (5 bases). Germline V gene sequence: CDR1 LGHNA, CDR2 YNFKEQ. The CDR3 length is 16 residues. The ends were cut back, 0 bases at V and 0 bases at J, with 9 bases in the middle. The CDR3 reads CASSQDSGNSNQPQHF. CDR3 nucleotides: TGTGCCAGCAGCCAAGACTCAGGGAATAGCAATCAGCCCCAGCATTTT.

The chain links TRBV7-2 to TRBJ2-1; no firm D call. The CDR3 loop spans 14 amino acids. Germline V gene sequence: CDR1 SGHTA, CDR2 FQGNSA. The V gene lost 8 bases and the J gene lost 5 bases, with 16 bases spanning the gap. CDR3 loop: CASRVSGSNNEQFF. In nucleotides, the CDR3 is TGTGCCAGCCGGGTTTCCGGGTCGAACAATGAGCAGTTCTTC.

This clone showed up many times. Other DNA sequences in the sample encode the same CDR3. The chain links TRBV10-3 to TRBJ1-5, with TRBD1 as a possible D gene (5 bases). The CDR3 runs to 15 residues. CDR1 is ENHRY, CDR2 SYGVKD, per germline. CDR3 amino acids: CVIRPSGRGDQPQHF. The CDR3 nucleotides are TGTGTCATTCGACCATCGGGGAGAGGGGATCAGCCCCAGCATTTT.

The rearrangement uses TRBV14 and TRBJ1-1; no reliable D call. V lost 4 bases and J lost 14, with 29 bases in between. Germline V gene sequence: CDR1 SGHDN, CDR2 FVKESK. The CDR3 contains 16 residues. For the CDR3, the DNA is TGTGCCAGCAGCCGATCGGCAGGAGTCTTGAACACTGTAGCGTTCTTT. Amino acid sequence: CASSRSAGVLNTVAFF.

This chain links TRBV11-1 with TRBJ1-5; D remains ambiguous. This CDR3 spans 17 amino acids. Germline lookup yields CDR1 SGHAT and CDR2 FQDESV (reference sequence). V was pared by 1 base and J by 5 bases, with 18 bases between. The CDR3 loop is CASSLGHVGRLDQPQHF. Here the CDR3 DNA reads TGTGCCAGCAGCTTAGGTCACGTTGGCAGGCTGGATCAGCCCCAGCATTTT.